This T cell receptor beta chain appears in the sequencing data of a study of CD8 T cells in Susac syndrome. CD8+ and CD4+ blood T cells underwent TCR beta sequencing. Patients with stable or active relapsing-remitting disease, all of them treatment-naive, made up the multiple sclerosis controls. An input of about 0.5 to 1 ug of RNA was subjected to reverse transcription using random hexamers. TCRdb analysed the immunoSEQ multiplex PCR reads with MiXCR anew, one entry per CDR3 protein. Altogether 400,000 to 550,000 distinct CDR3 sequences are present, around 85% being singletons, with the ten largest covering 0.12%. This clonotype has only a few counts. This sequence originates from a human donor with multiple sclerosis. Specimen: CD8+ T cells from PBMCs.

Written as DNA, the CDR3 is TGTGCCAGCAGGCCCGGGACAGGGAACACTGAAGCTTTCTTT. It is translated as CASRPGTGNTEAFF. The J gene is TRBJ1-1, the V gene TRBV9, with 8 bases lining up with TRBD1. The CDR3 has 14 amino acids. J lost 1 base, V lost 5 bases, and 4 bases had no gene match. The germline CDR1 and CDR2 sequences are SGDLS and YYNGEE.